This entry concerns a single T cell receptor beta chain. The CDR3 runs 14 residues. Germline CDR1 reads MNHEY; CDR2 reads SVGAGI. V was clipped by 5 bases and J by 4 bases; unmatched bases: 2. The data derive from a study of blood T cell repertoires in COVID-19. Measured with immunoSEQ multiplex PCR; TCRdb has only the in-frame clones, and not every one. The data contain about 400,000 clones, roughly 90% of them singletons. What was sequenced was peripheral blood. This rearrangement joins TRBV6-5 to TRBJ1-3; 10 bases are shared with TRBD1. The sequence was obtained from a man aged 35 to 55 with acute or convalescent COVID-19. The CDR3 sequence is CASSTTGGGNTIYF. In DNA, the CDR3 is TGTGCCAGCAGTACGACAGGGGGCGGAAACACCATATATTTT.